The 20 T cell receptor beta chains in this list originate from one sample, sequenced in a study of blood T cells in healthy people across ages. The authors ran a second PCR of roughly 6 to 12 cycles using a sample-barcoded 5' primer and a J-beta primer mix. TCRdb re-derived calls from the 5' RACE reads in MiXCR, one entry per CDR3 protein. The sample carries around 1.7 million distinct CDR3 sequences, 28% recorded once. Sequencing was carried out using blood. All receptors derive from a woman in her twenties or thirties in good health.

In its sample, this clonotype was seen many times. J is TRBJ2-7 and V is TRBV28; D is possibly TRBD1 or TRBD2 (5 bases each). This CDR3 is built from 14 residues. V was cut by 6 bases and J by 7 bases, with 19 bases left in between. CDR1 and CDR2 from the germline V gene are MDHEN and SYDVKM. The CDR3, as DNA: TGTGCCAGCAGCCGGGGACGGGAACTAAATGAGCAGTACTTC. This encodes CASSRGRELNEQYF.

This clonotype was seen only once. A read error is possible here, since a much larger clone lies one base away. The chain recombines TRBV24-1 with TRBJ2-4; D may be TRBD2 (6 bases). Germline CDR1 and CDR2: KGHDR and SFDVKD. The CDR3 has 14 amino acids. CDR3 sequence: CTTSDFGSQNIQYF. CDR3 bases: TGTACCACCAGTGATTTCGGGAGCCAAAACATTCAGTACTTC.

This clonotype was seen only a few times. This chain joins TRBV4-3 and TRBJ1-4, with no clear D. In germline, CDR1 is LGHNA, CDR2 YSLEER. CDR3 length: 21 residues. V lost 1 base, J lost 0 bases, and 24 bases lay in between. The CDR3 loop reads CASSQGLGGQSLLTTNEKLFF. CDR3 in DNA: TGCGCCAGCAGCCAAGGTTTGGGCGGTCAAAGCCTTTTGACAACTAATGAAAAACTGTTTTTT.

Concerning this clonotype: A junction boundary mismatches the germline segment, possibly from a read error. This rearrangement joins TRBV6-1 to TRBJ2-1; a possible D gene is TRBD1 (5 bases). The length of the CDR3 is 14 residues. CDR1 is MNHNS and CDR2 is SASEGT in the germline V gene. CDR3 amino acids: CASGKAGNYDEQFF. DNA for the CDR3: TGTGCCAGCGGAAAAGCAGGGAACTACGATGAGCAGTTCTTC.

This clonotype was picked up many times. The DNA of the CDR3 is TGTGCCAGCAGTGAAGCGAGCTTCGCCGGGACCCAGTACTTC. Translating gives CASSEASFAGTQYF. The rearrangement links TRBV6-1 to TRBJ2-5; D gene uncertain. CDR1 MNHNS and CDR2 SASEGT come from the germline V gene. Trimming left V 0 bases short and J 7 bases short, with 12 bases between. The CDR3 sequence is 14 residues long.

This clonotype was picked up a small number of times. The chain uses TRBV7-9 and TRBJ2-2; tentatively, D is TRBD1 or TRBD2 (5 bases each). CDR1 and CDR2 (germline): SEHNR, FQNEAQ (reference sequence). This CDR3 has 13 residues. Trimming pared 4 bases from V and 8 bases from J, leaving 11 bases between. The CDR3 nucleotides read TGTGCCAGCAGCTCCGGGACGCGTGGGGAGCTGTTTTTT. This codes for CASSSGTRGELFF.

The chain employs TRBV5-1 and TRBJ2-1; 13 bases fit TRBD2. After removal of 3 bases from V and 8 bases from J, the junction contained 5 bases not matched to a gene. CDR3 length equals 15 residues. Germline CDR1 and CDR2: SGHRS and YFSETQ. The CDR3 protein is CASSSLAGGGDEQFF. The DNA for the CDR3 is TGCGCCAGCAGCTCACTAGCGGGAGGGGGGGATGAGCAGTTCTTC.

The V gene is TRBV7-2, the J gene TRBJ1-6; TRBD1 might be the D (5 bases). The CDR3 consists of 15 residues. Per germline, CDR1 SGHTA and CDR2 FQGNSA. Trimming cost V 1 base and J 10 bases, with 14 bases left between them. CDR3: CASSLVAGGRSPLHF. The CDR3 DNA sequence: TGTGCCAGCAGCTTAGTCGCTGGGGGGAGGTCACCCCTCCACTTT.

In regard to this clonotype: A read error may be the cause here, since a much bigger clone is one base away. V usage is TRBV27 and J usage is TRBJ2-3, with D possibly being TRBD1 (5 bases). The CDR3 is made up of 13 amino acids. CDR1 is MNHEY and CDR2 is SMNVEV in the germline V gene (reference sequence). For the CDR3, the DNA is TGTGCCAGCAGTTCCACCAACACAGGTACGCAGTATTTT. This codes for CASSSTNTGTQYF.

This clonotype was counted a few times. The CDR3 DNA sequence: TGTGCCATGGGACACGACACAGATACGCAGTATTTT. Translating it yields CAMGHDTDTQYF. The J gene is TRBJ2-3, the V gene TRBV10-3; D possibly corresponds to TRBD1 (6 bases). Between the trimmed V and J ends, which lost 9 bases and 2 bases, there was a span of 9 bases. This CDR3 spans 12 amino acids. CDR1 and CDR2 from the germline V gene are ENHRY and SYGVKD.

A few counts support this clonotype. The chain joins TRBV12-3 or TRBV12-4 to TRBJ1-6; 8 nucleotides align to TRBD1. The CDR3 loop spans 14 amino acids. V was pared by 5 bases and J by 10 bases, with 7 bases of the junction left unmatched. CDR3 bases: TGTGCCAGCAGTCGGAGGACAGGGTGGTCACCCCTCCACTTT. Translation gives CASSRRTGWSPLHF.

Comments on this clonotype: This may be a read error: a much more frequent sequence differs by one nucleotide. This chain links TRBV13 with TRBJ2-7, with a tentative D call TRBD1 (6 bases). CDR3 length: 15 residues. Germline values: CDR1 PRHDT, CDR2 FYEKMQ (reference sequence). CDR3 region: CACSLGQRTDYEQYF. CDR3 bases: TGTGCCTGCAGCTTAGGCCAGCGGACAGACTACGAGCAGTACTTC.

The chain employs TRBV3-1 and TRBJ1-2, with a tentative D call TRBD1 (5 bases). From germline, CDR1 is LGHDT and CDR2 YNNKEL (reference sequence). Deletions cut 6 bases from V and 2 bases from J, with 10 bases between. This CDR3 spans 13 amino acids. CDR3 nucleotides: TGTGCCAGCAGGGGCGCAGGGAACTATGGCTACACCTTC. It specifies CASRGAGNYGYTF.

The sample holds a few counts of this clonotype. The chain is built from TRBV15 and TRBJ1-4; possible D gene TRBD1, 5 bases. V shed 5 bases and J shed 2 bases, with 12 bases lying between them. Per the germline V gene, CDR1 is LNHNV and CDR2 is YYDKDF (reference sequence). The CDR3 is 15 residues long. The CDR3 region has the DNA TGTGCCACCAGCCGGGGACCCAGCACTAATGAAAAACTGTTTTTT. Translating gives CATSRGPSTNEKLFF.

Only a few counts were recorded for this clonotype. This chain uses TRBV12-3 or TRBV12-4 with TRBJ2-4, with 14 nucleotides matching TRBD2. The CDR3 sequence is 14 residues long. With 1 base clipped from V and 14 bases from J, the junction kept 4 bases outside the gene matches. In DNA, the CDR3 is TGTGCCAGCAGTTTAGGGACTAGCGGGAGGAAGGAGTACTTC. As protein: CASSLGTSGRKEYF.

This clonotype was found once. A junction end diverges from the germline sequence, so it may reflect a read error. This chain uses TRBV7-2 with TRBJ2-1, with 9 positions matching TRBD1. Germline V gene lookup returns CDR1 SGHTA and CDR2 FQGNSA. This CDR3 contains 15 residues. The CDR3 nucleotides are TGTGCCAACAGCCTGGGACAGGGAAGCTACAATGAGCAGTTCTTC. This sequence encodes CANSLGQGSYNEQFF. The full variable domain, its missing parts supplied by reference TRBV7-2 and TRBJ2-1, is GAGVSQSPSNKVTEKGKDVELRCDPISGHTALYWYRQSLGQGLEFLIYFQGNSAPDKSGLPSDRFSAERTGGSVSTLTIQRTQQEDSAVYLCANSLGQGSYNEQFFGPGTRLTVL.

The rearrangement links TRBV20-1 to TRBJ2-3; D may be TRBD1 (5 bases). Germline loops: CDR1 DFQATT, CDR2 SNEGSKA (reference sequence). V gave up 1 base and J gave up 0 bases, with 11 bases separating them. The CDR3 length is 15 residues. CDR3 in amino acids: CSARAQTVSTDTQYF. The CDR3 DNA sequence: TGCAGTGCTAGAGCCCAGACAGTGAGCACAGATACGCAGTATTTT.

This clonotype was observed at least ten times. The V call is TRBV12-3 or TRBV12-4, the J call TRBJ2-7; the D call may be TRBD1 or TRBD2 (5 bases each). Trimming cost V 2 bases and J 6 bases, with 11 bases left between them. The CDR3 sequence is 13 residues long. The CDR3 coding sequence is TGTGCCAGCAGTTTAAGTGTAGGGACCGAGCAGTACTTC. Amino acid sequence: CASSLSVGTEQYF.

There are a few counts of this clonotype. This chain connects TRBV6-5 to TRBJ2-3, with 11 bases matching TRBD1. With V trimmed by 6 bases and J by 9 bases, 11 bases remained unmatched. CDR1 is MNHEY and CDR2 is SVGAGI in the germline V gene. CDR3 size: 15 residues. As DNA, the CDR3 is TGTGCCAGCAGCTACCGGGACAGGGGGGTTAGGACGCAGTATTTT. This codes for CASSYRDRGVRTQYF.

This clonotype was seen only a few times. The V and J genes are TRBV21-1 and TRBJ2-4. The DNA end is a closer match to TRBJ2-7, so the J assignment may be wrong. TRBV21-1 is given as a pseudogene. CDR3 length equals 13 residues. CDR3 region: CASSTKSGYEQYF. The DNA for the CDR3 is TGTGCCAGCAGCACTAAGTCGGGTTACGAGCAGTACTTC.